The sequence of this TCR beta chain was determined in a study of T cell changes during pregnancy in multiple sclerosis. CDR1 is ENHRY and CDR2 is SYGVKD in the germline V gene. The CDR3 is made up of 15 amino acids. The V segment lost 0 bases and the J segment 6 bases; nucleotides outside the gene matches: 5. Using immunoSEQ multiplex PCR, the repertoire was profiled, and TCRdb retains in-frame clones only, with some absent. Among approximately 70,000 clones listed, about 90% were seen once. Here the sequenced sample was peripheral blood, taken in the first trimester of pregnancy. The V and J genes are TRBV10-3 and TRBJ2-7; 10 bases align to TRBD2. This clonotype originated in a female donor in good health, enrolled as a control in a pregnancy study. CDR3 bases: TGTGCCATCAGTGAGTCGAGCGGGAGGGTCTCCGAGCAGTACTTC. It is translated as CAISESSGRVSEQYF.